Listed below are T cell receptor beta chains from one sample, sequenced in a study of identical twins. Via MiXCR, TCRdb re-called the 5' RACE reads, giving one row per CDR3 protein. This table has 450,000 or so distinct CDR3 sequences, approximately 15% appearing once. The same data also contributed to another study, on yellow fever vaccine responses in identical twins.

The specimen was CD4+ T cells sorted from blood. These receptors all come from a woman under 30 in good health. Both conserved end residues are part of each CDR3. Each record gives: V gene, D gene, J gene, clone size, CDR3 DNA, CDR3 protein. A D gene is named only where the DNA matches it firmly. The size entry is marked missing in some rows and otherwise reads once, few, many or a size class.

TRBV7-2	TRBD1	TRBJ1-2	many	TGTGCCAGCAGCTTACTGGGGACAGGGGGCCATGGCTACACCTTC	CASSLLGTGGHGYTF
TRBV20-1	-	TRBJ2-2	-	TGCAGTGCTAGTAGGACAGCGAACACCGGGGAGCTGTTTTTT	CSASRTANTGELFF
TRBV5-8	TRBD2	TRBJ2-3	-	TGTGCCAGCAGCCTAGGACTAGCGGGAATAGATACGCAGTATTTT	CASSLGLAGIDTQYF
TRBV10-3	TRBD1	TRBJ2-2	few	TGTGCCATCAATCCGGGACAGGGGGACCCCGGGGAGCTGTTTTTT	CAINPGQGDPGELFF
TRBV20-1	-	TRBJ2-6	few	TGCAGTGCTAGGCTTAGTAGCTCTGGGGCCAACGTCCTGACTTTC	CSARLSSSGANVLTF
TRBV12-3/TRBV12-4	TRBD1	TRBJ2-1	few	TGTGCCAGCAGGGACAGGATTACCTCCAATGAGCAGTTCTTC	CASRDRITSNEQFF
TRBV28	TRBD1	TRBJ2-7	many	TGTGCCAGCAGACGGACAGGGGTCCACGAGCAGTACTTC	CASRRTGVHEQYF
TRBV4-3	-	TRBJ2-7	-	TGCGCCAGCAGCCAAAGATACGACCGCAGGAGCTCCTACGAGCAGTACTTC	CASSQRYDRRSSYEQYF
TRBV7-9	TRBD1	TRBJ2-3	-	TGTGCCAGCAGCCTAACAAACAGGGGGCGCGACACAGATACGCAGTATTTT	CASSLTNRGRDTDTQYF
TRBV7-3	-	TRBJ2-2	few	TGTGCCAGCAGCTTTCAGGGAACCACCGGGGAGCTGTTTTTT	CASSFQGTTGELFF
TRBV4-3	TRBD1	TRBJ2-5	many	TGCGCCAGCAGCCAAGATTTTGGGACAGGGGGGCAAGAGACCCAGTACTTC	CASSQDFGTGGQETQYF
TRBV5-1	TRBD2	TRBJ2-7	-	TGCGCCAGCAGCTTGACGAGCGGGAGTACCTACGAGCAGTACTTC	CASSLTSGSTYEQYF
TRBV12-3/TRBV12-4	TRBD1	TRBJ2-7	few	TGTGCCAGCAGCTCGAGGCGGGACAGGCCCCACGAGCAGTACTTC	CASSSRRDRPHEQYF
TRBV7-8	TRBD2	TRBJ2-1	few	TGTGCCAGCAGCCCCCTCACTAGCGGGAGCGGTAATGAGCAGTTCTTC	CASSPLTSGSGNEQFF
TRBV28	-	TRBJ2-7	many	TGTGCCAGCAGTTTAAGCGGCCCCTACGAGCAGTACTTC	CASSLSGPYEQYF
TRBV6-5	-	TRBJ2-4	few	TGTGCCAGCAGATTGACTTTAGCCAAAAACATTCAGTACTTC	CASRLTLAKNIQYF
TRBV7-9	TRBD2	TRBJ2-7	-	TGTGCCAGCAGCTTAAAGAGTAGCGGGGGCAGATACGAGCAGTACTTC	CASSLKSSGGRYEQYF